The clone carrying this T cell receptor (beta chain) showed up many times. The data were taken from a study of early T cells in non-severe SARS-CoV-2 infection. Trimming removed 0 bases from V and 12 bases from J, with 21 bases in between. From germline, CDR1 is DFQATT and CDR2 SNEGSKA (reference sequence). The CDR3 extends over 14 amino acids. MiXCR, applied by TCRdb to the 5' RACE reads, yields one record per CDR3 protein. The table lists tens of thousands of distinct CDR3 sequences, roughly an eighth of them singletons, with about 7% in the top ten. This sequence joins TRBV20-1 and TRBJ2-7; no firm D call. The sequencing sample was made of whole blood. The clonotype originates from an adult who was a healthcare worker with PCR-confirmed SARS-CoV-2 infection or an uninfected control (not recorded which). Here the CDR3 reads CSARDPAGLLSPYF. Here the CDR3 DNA reads TGCAGTGCTAGAGATCCGGCTGGGCTCCTATCGCCGTACTTC.